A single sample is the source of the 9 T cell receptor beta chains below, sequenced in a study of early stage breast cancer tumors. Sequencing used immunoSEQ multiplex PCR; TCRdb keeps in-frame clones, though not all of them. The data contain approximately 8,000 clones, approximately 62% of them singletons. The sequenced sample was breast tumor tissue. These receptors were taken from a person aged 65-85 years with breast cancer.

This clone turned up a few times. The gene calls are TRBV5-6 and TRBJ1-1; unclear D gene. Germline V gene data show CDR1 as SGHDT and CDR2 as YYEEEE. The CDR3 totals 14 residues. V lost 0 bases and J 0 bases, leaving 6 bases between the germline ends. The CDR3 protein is CASSLERLNTEAFF. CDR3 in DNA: TGTGCCAGCAGCTTGGAGAGGTTGAACACTGAAGCTTTCTTT.

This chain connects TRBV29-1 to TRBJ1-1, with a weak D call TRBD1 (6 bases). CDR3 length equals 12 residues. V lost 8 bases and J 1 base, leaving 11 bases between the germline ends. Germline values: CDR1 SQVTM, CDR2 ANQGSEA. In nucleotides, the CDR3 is TGCAGCTACTCGACAGGGAACACTGAAGCTTTCTTT. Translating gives CSYSTGNTEAFF. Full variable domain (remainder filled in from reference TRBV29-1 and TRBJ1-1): SAVISQKPSRDICQRGTSLTIQCQVDSQVTMMFWYRQQPGQSLTLIATANQGSEATYESGFVIDKFPISRPNLTFSTLTVSNMSPEDSSIYLCSYSTGNTEAFFGQGTRLTVV.

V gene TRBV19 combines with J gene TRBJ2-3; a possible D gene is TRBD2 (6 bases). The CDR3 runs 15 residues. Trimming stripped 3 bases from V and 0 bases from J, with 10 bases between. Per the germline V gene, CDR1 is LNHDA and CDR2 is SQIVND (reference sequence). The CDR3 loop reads CASSISGVSTDTQYF. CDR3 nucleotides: TGTGCCAGTAGTATTTCGGGGGTCAGCACAGATACGCAGTATTTT.

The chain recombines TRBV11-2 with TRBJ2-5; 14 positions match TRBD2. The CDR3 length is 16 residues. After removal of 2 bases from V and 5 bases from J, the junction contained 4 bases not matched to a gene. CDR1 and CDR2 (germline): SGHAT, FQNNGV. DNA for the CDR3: TGTGCCAGCAGCTTACGGACTAGCGGGGGGCTGGAGACCCAGTACTTC. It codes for CASSLRTSGGLETQYF.

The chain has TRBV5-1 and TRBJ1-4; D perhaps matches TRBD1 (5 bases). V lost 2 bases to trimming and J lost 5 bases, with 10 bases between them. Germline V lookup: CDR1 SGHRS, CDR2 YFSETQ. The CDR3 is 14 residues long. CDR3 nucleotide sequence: TGCGCCAGCAGCTTCATGGGACTGAATGAAAAACTGTTTTTT. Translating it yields CASSFMGLNEKLFF.

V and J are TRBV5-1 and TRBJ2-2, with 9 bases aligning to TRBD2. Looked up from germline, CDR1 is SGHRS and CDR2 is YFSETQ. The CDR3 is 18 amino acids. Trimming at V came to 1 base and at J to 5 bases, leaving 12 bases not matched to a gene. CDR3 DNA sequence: TGCGCCAGCAGCTTGTATCGAGCGGGGGGATTGGGGACCGGGGAGCTGTTTTTT. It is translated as CASSLYRAGGLGTGELFF. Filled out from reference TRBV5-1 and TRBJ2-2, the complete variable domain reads KAGVTQTPRYLIKTRGQQVTLSCSPISGHRSVSWYQQTPGQGLQFLFEYFSETQRNKGNFPGRFSGRQFSNSRSEMNVSTLELGDSALYLCASSLYRAGGLGTGELFFGEGSRLTVL.

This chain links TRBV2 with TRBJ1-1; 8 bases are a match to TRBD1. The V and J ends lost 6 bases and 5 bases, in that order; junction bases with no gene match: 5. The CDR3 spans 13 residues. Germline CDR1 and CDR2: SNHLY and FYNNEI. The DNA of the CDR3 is TGTGCCAGCAGCGTTGGACAGGGAACTGAAGCTTTCTTT. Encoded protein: CASSVGQGTEAFF. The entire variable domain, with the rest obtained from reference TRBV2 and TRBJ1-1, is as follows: EPEVTQTPSHQVTQMGQEVILRCVPISNHLYFYWYRQILGQKVEFLVSFYNNEISEKSEIFDDQFSVERPDGSNFTLKIRSTKLEDSAMYFCASSVGQGTEAFFGQGTRLTVV.

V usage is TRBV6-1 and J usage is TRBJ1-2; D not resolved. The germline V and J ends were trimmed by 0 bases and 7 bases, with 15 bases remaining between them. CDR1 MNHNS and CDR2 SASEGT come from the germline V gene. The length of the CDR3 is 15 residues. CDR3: CASSEASGYRGGYTF. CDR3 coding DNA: TGTGCCAGCAGTGAAGCGTCCGGGTATCGGGGTGGCTACACCTTC.

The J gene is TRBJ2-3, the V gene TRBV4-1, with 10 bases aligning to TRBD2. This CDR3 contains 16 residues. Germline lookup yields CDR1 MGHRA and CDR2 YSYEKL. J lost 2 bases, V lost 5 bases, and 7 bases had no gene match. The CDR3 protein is CASSWLAGDITDTQYF. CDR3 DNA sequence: TGCGCCAGCAGCTGGCTAGCGGGGGACATCACAGATACGCAGTATTTT.